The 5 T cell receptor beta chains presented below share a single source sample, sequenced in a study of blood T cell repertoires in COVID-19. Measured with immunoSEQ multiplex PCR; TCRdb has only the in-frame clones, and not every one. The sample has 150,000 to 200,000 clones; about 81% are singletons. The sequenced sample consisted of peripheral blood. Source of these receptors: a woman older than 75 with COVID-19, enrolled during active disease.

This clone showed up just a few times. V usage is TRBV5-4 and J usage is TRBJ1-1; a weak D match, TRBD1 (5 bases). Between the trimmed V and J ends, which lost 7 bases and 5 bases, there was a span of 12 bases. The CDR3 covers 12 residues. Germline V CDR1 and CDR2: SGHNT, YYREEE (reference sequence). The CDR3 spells CASHRGETEAFF. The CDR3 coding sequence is TGTGCCAGCCACCGGGGGGAGACTGAAGCTTTCTTT.

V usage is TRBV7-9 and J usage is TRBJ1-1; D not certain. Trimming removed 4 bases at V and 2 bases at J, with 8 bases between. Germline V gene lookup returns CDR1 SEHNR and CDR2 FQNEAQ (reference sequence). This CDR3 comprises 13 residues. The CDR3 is CASSSQVNTEAFF. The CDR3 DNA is TGTGCCAGCAGCTCACAAGTTAACACTGAAGCTTTCTTT.

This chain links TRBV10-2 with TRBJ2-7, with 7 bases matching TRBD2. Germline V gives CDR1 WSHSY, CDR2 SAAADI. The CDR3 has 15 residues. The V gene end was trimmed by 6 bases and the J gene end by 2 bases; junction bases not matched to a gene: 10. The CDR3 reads CASSFGGGSAYEQYF. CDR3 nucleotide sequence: TGCGCCAGCAGCTTTGGAGGCGGGAGCGCCTACGAGCAGTACTTC.

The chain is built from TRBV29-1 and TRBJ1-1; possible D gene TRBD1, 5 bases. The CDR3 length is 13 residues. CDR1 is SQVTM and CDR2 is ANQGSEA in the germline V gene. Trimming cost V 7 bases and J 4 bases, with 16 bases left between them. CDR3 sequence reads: CSAVGQISTEAFF. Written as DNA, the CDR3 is TGCAGCGCTGTGGGGCAGATCAGCACTGAAGCTTTCTTT.

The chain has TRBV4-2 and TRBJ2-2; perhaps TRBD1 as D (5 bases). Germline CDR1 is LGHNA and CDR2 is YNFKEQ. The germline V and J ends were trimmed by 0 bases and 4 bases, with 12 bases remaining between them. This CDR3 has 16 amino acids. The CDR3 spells CASSQEGQRLTGELFF. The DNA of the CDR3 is TGTGCCAGCAGCCAAGAGGGGCAGAGACTCACCGGGGAGCTGTTTTTT.